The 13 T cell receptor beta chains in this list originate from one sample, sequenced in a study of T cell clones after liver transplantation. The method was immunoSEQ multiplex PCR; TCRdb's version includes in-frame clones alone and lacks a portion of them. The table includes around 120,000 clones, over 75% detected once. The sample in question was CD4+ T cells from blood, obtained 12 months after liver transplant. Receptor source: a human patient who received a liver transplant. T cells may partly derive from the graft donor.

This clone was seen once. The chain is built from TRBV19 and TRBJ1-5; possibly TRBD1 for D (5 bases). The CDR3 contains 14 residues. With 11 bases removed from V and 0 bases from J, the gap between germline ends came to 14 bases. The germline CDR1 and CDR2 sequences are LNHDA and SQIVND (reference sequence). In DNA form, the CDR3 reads TGTGCCGGGCGAGGGGCGGATAGCAATCAGCCCCAGCATTTT. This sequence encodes CAGRGADSNQPQHF.

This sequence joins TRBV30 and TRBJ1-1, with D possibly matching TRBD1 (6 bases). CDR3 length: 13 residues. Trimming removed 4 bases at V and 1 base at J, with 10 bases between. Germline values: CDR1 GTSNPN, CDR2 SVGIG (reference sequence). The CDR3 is CAWTEGGNTEAFF. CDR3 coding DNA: TGTGCCTGGACAGAAGGGGGGAACACTGAAGCTTTCTTT. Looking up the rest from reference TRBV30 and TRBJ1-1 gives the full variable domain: SQTIHQWPATLVQPVGSPLSLECTVEGTSNPNLYWYRQAAGRGLQLLFYSVGIGQISSEVPQNLSASRPQDRQFILSSKKLLLSDSGFYLCAWTEGGNTEAFFGQGTRLTVV.

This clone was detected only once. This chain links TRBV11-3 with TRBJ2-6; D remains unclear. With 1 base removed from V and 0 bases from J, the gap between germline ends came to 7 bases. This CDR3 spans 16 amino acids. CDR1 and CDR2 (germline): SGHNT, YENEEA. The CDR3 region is CASSLGWASGANVLTF. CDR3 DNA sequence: TGTGCCAGCAGCTTAGGGTGGGCCTCTGGGGCCAACGTCCTGACTTTC.

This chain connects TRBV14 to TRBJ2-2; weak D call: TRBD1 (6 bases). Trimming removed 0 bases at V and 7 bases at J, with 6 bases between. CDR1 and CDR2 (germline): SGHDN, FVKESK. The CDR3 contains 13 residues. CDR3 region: CASSQDRGGELFF. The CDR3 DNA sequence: TGTGCCAGCAGCCAAGACAGGGGCGGGGAGCTGTTTTTT. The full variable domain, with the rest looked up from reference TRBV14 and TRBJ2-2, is EAGVTQFPSHSVIEKGQTVTLRCDPISGHDNLYWYRRVMGKEIKFLLHFVKESKQDESGMPNNRFLAERTGGTYSTLKVQPAELEDSGVYFCASSQDRGGELFFGEGSRLTVL.

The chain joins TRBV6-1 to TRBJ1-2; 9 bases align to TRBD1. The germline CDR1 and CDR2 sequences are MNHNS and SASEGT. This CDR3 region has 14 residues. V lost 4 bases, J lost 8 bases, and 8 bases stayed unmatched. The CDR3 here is CASSGRGQGKGYTF. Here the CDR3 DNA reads TGTGCCAGCAGTGGTAGGGGACAGGGAAAAGGCTACACCTTC.

The CDR3 sequence is CASSVATADRGDTEAFF. For the CDR3, the DNA is TGTGCCAGCAGCGTAGCTACTGCGGACAGGGGGGACACTGAAGCTTTCTTT. The chain uses TRBV9 and TRBJ1-1, with 10 bases identical to TRBD1. The CDR3 extends over 17 amino acids. V lost 0 bases, J lost 3 bases, and 8 bases stayed unmatched. From germline, CDR1 is SGDLS and CDR2 YYNGEE.

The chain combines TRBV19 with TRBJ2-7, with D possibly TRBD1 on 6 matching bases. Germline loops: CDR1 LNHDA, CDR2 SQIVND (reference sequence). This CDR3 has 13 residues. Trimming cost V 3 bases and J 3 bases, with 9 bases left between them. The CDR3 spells CASSMGRGYEQYF. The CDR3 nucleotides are TGTGCCAGTAGTATGGGCAGGGGCTACGAGCAGTACTTC.

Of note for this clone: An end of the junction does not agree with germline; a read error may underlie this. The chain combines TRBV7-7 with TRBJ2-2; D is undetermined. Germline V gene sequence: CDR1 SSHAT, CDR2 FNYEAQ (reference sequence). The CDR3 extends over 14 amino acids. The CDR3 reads CASSLERSTGELFF. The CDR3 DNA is TGTGCTAGCAGCTTGGAGCGCAGCACCGGGGAGCTGTTTTTT.

In DNA, the CDR3 is TGCAGCGCTGGCTCTGAAGAGCAGTACTTC. It codes for CSAGSEEQYF. The chain combines TRBV29-1 with TRBJ2-7; no clear D. CDR3 size: 10 residues. CDR1 and CDR2 from the germline V gene are SQVTM and ANQGSEA. V dropped 7 bases and J dropped 7 bases, with 11 bases sitting between them.

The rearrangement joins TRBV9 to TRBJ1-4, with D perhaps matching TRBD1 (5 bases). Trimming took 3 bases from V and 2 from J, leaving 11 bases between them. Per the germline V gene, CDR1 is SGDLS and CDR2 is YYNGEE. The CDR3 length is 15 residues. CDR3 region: CASSGTGATNEKLFF. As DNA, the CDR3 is TGTGCCAGCAGCGGAACAGGAGCCACTAATGAAAAACTGTTTTTT. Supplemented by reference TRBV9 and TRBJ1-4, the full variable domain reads DSGVTQTPKHLITATGQRVTLRCSPRSGDLSVYWYQQSLDQGLQFLIQYYNGEERAKGNILERFSAQQFPDLHSELNLSSLELGDSALYFCASSGTGATNEKLFFGSGTQLSVL.

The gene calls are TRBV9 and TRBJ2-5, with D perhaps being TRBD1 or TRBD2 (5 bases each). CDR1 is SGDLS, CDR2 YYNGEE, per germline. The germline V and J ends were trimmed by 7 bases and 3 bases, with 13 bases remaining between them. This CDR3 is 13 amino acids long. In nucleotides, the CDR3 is TGTGCCAGCGGGACGGTTAGCAAAGAGACCCAGTACTTC. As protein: CASGTVSKETQYF.

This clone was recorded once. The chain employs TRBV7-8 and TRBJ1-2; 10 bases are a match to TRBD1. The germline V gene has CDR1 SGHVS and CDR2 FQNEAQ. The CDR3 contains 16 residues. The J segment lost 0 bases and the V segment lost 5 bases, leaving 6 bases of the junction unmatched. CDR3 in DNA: TGTGCCAGCAGCATCAGACAGGGGGCGACTAACTATGGCTACACCTTC. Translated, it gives CASSIRQGATNYGYTF.

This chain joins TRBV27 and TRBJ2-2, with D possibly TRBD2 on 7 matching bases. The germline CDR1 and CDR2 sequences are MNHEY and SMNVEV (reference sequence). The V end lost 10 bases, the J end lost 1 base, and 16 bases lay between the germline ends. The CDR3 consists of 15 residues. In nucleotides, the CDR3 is TGTGCCACCTTCGGGGGGACAAGGAACACCGGGGAGCTGTTTTTT. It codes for CATFGGTRNTGELFF.